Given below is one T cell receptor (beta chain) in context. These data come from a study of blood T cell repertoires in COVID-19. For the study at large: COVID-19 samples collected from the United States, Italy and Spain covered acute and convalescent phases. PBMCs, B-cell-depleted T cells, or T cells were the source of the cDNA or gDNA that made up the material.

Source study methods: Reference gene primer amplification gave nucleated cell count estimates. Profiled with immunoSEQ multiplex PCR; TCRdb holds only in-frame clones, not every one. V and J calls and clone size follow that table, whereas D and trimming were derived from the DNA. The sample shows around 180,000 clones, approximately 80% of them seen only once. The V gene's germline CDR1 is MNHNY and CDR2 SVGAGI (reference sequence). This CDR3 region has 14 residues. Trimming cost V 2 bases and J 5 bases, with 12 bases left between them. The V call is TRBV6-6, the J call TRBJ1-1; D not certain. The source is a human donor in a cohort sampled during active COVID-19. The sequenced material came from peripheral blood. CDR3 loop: CASSYESRGTEAFF. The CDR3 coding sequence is TGTGCCAGCAGTTACGAGTCCCGGGGTACTGAAGCTTTCTTT.